These 30 T cell receptor beta chains were all obtained from the same sample, sequenced in a study of cytomegalovirus exposure and HLA in healthy donors. The PCR ran on 60 Vbeta and 13 Jbeta primers. Sequenced by immunoSEQ multiplex PCR; TCRdb stores in-frame clones only, minus some. The sample gives about 170,000 clones, around 73% of which show up once; 5% to 6.5% is in the top ten. Sequencing was performed on PBMCs. These receptors all stem from a woman aged 18-30 years in good health and CMV-seropositive.

This chain links TRBV5-1 with TRBJ1-1; 7 nucleotides align to TRBD1. CDR3 length: 15 amino acids. Germline V CDR1 and CDR2: SGHRS, YFSETQ. The ends lost 4 bases at V and 1 base at J; junction bases unmatched: 7. DNA for the CDR3: TGCGCCAGCAGCCAAAATGGGGACAGGAACACTGAAGCTTTCTTT. It specifies CASSQNGDRNTEAFF.

This clone was seen more than once but under ten times. This chain uses TRBV9 with TRBJ1-1; D unresolved. Germline values: CDR1 SGDLS, CDR2 YYNGEE. CDR3 length: 15 residues. Trimming shortened V by 3 bases and J by 4 bases, and 16 bases separated the two germline ends. The CDR3, as DNA: TGTGCCAGCAGCGAGAGAGTAAGTGGTGGCACTGAAGCTTTCTTT. As protein: CASSERVSGGTEAFF. The full variable domain, rest sourced from reference TRBV9 and TRBJ1-1, is DSGVTQTPKHLITATGQRVTLRCSPRSGDLSVYWYQQSLDQGLQFLIQYYNGEERAKGNILERFSAQQFPDLHSELNLSSLELGDSALYFCASSERVSGGTEAFFGQGTRLTVV.

J is TRBJ1-2 and V is TRBV18, with D possibly TRBD1 on 6 matching bases. This CDR3 region has 13 residues. Germline lookup yields CDR1 KGHSH and CDR2 LQKENI. V was clipped by 1 base and J by 8 bases, with 11 bases between them. The CDR3: CASSPRRDIGYTF. The CDR3 coding sequence is TGTGCCAGCTCACCACGACGGGACATAGGCTACACCTTC.

This chain connects TRBV5-4 to TRBJ2-7; perhaps TRBD1 as D (7 bases). The CDR3 is made up of 17 amino acids. Trimming stripped 1 base from V and 4 bases from J, with 21 bases between. Per germline, CDR1 SGHNT and CDR2 YYREEE (reference sequence). CDR3 DNA sequence: TGTGCCAGCAGCTTGTCCGATGCGGCAGGGGGGCAATACGAGCAGTACTTC. Translation gives CASSLSDAAGGQYEQYF.

The V call is TRBV12-5, the J call TRBJ2-1, with 7 bases fitting TRBD2. Germline lookup yields CDR1 LGHNT and CDR2 FRNRAP. Trimming took 0 bases from V and 8 from J; bases not matched to a gene: 13. The CDR3 covers 17 residues. CDR3 bases: TGTGCTAGTGGTTTGGTAGTGACTAGCATTGACGCGGATGAGCAGTTCTTC. Amino acid sequence: CASGLVVTSIDADEQFF.

This clone was picked up a small number of times. The rearrangement uses TRBV25-1 and TRBJ2-1; 10 bases fit TRBD2. V dropped 6 bases and J dropped 8; count of bases not matched to a gene: 4. The CDR3 is 13 amino acids. Per the germline V gene, CDR1 is MGHDK and CDR2 is SYGVNS. The CDR3 reads CASRSGGADEQFF. CDR3 coding DNA: TGTGCCAGCAGGAGCGGGGGGGCCGATGAGCAGTTCTTC.

This clone was detected a few times. This rearrangement joins TRBV9 to TRBJ2-3; 7 bases are a match to TRBD2. CDR3 length: 15 residues. J was trimmed by 4 bases and V by 0 bases; bases with no gene match: 5. In germline, CDR1 is SGDLS, CDR2 YYNGEE. The CDR3 loop reads CASSVGGLESDTQYF. The CDR3 DNA reads as TGTGCCAGCAGCGTAGGAGGACTAGAATCAGATACGCAGTATTTT.

The table lists this clone with a few counts. The chain recombines TRBV9 with TRBJ2-7; 7 bases match TRBD2. The CDR3 extends over 12 amino acids. V gave up 3 bases and J gave up 6 bases; unmatched junction bases: 3. Germline V gene sequence: CDR1 SGDLS, CDR2 YYNGEE. The CDR3 here is CASSGGGVEQYF. The CDR3 nucleotides read TGTGCCAGCAGCGGGGGGGGAGTCGAGCAGTACTTC.

The chain has TRBV18 and TRBJ2-7, with 10 nucleotides matching TRBD1. Germline V gives CDR1 KGHSH, CDR2 LQKENI. The CDR3 contains 15 residues. J lost 5 bases, V lost 2 bases, and 6 bases had no gene match. For the CDR3, the DNA is TGTGCCAGCTCACCAGCCGGGACAGGGGCGGACGAGCAGTACTTC. Its translation: CASSPAGTGADEQYF. The full variable domain, in which reference TRBV18 and TRBJ2-7 provide the parts outside the CDR3, is NAGVMQNPRHLVRRRGQEARLRCSPMKGHSHVYWYRQLPEEGLKFMVYLQKENIIDESGMPKERFSAEFPKEGPSILRIQQVVRGDSAAYFCASSPAGTGADEQYFGPGTRLTVT.

This chain connects TRBV4-3 to TRBJ2-7, with D possibly TRBD1 on 5 matching bases. CDR3 size: 16 residues. Trimming removed 1 base from V and 6 bases from J, with 19 bases in between. Germline V gene lookup returns CDR1 LGHNA and CDR2 YSLEER. CDR3 in amino acids: CASSQGLRAASGEQYF. The CDR3 coding sequence is TGCGCCAGCAGCCAAGGACTCAGGGCCGCGTCAGGCGAGCAGTACTTC.

The chain carries TRBV6-1 and TRBJ1-5; 11 bases are shared with TRBD1. This CDR3 has 15 residues. V shed 4 bases and J 2 bases; nucleotides not matched to a gene: 1. The germline V gene has CDR1 MNHNS and CDR2 SASEGT. The CDR3: CASSGTGGRNQPQHF. For the CDR3, the DNA is TGTGCCAGCAGTGGGACAGGGGGCCGCAATCAGCCCCAGCATTTT.

The chain couples TRBV2 to TRBJ1-4, with D possibly matching TRBD1 (6 bases). Trimming cost V 7 bases and J 2 bases, with 14 bases left between them. This CDR3 has 15 residues. CDR1 SNHLY and CDR2 FYNNEI come from the germline V gene. The CDR3 nucleotides are TGTGCCAGCACAGGGGTGAGCAGTACTAATGAAAAACTGTTTTTT. Protein sequence: CASTGVSSTNEKLFF. Supplemented by reference TRBV2 and TRBJ1-4, the full variable domain reads EPEVTQTPSHQVTQMGQEVILRCVPISNHLYFYWYRQILGQKVEFLVSFYNNEISEKSEIFDDQFSVERPDGSNFTLKIRSTKLEDSAMYFCASTGVSSTNEKLFFGSGTQLSVL.

The gene calls are TRBV6-5 and TRBJ2-5, with TRBD1 as a possible D gene (6 bases). The V gene's germline CDR1 is MNHEY and CDR2 SVGAGI. This CDR3 has 15 amino acids. The germline V and J ends were trimmed by 4 bases and 2 bases, with 14 bases remaining between them. The CDR3 DNA reads TGTGCCAGCAGTTCAACGGACAGTATACAAGAGACCCAGTACTTC. Protein sequence: CASSSTDSIQETQYF.

The sample holds a few counts of this clone. This sequence joins TRBV6-5 and TRBJ2-2; possible D gene TRBD1, 7 bases. V was clipped by 8 bases and J by 5 bases, with 18 bases between them. The CDR3 extends over 15 amino acids. Looked up from germline, CDR1 is MNHEY and CDR2 is SVGAGI. CDR3 bases: TGTGCCAGCTCTACAGGGGACTTGGTTACCGGGGAGCTGTTTTTT. Translated, it gives CASSTGDLVTGELFF.

V and J are TRBV27 and TRBJ2-5; 9 positions agree with TRBD1. The trim removed 5 bases at V and 1 base at J, leaving 8 bases unmatched. Germline CDR1 and CDR2: MNHEY and SMNVEV (reference sequence). This CDR3 spans 16 amino acids. The CDR3 DNA is TGTGCCAGCAGTCTCCCGGGACAGGGCCTCCAAGAGACCCAGTACTTC. Residues: CASSLPGQGLQETQYF.

The J gene is TRBJ2-3, the V gene TRBV19; TRBD1 agrees at 10 bases. Germline trimming cut 6 bases from V and 2 bases from J; bases unmatched to any gene: 8. The CDR3 covers 16 residues. Germline CDR1 is LNHDA and CDR2 is SQIVND (reference sequence). CDR3 sequence: CASSPGQGKITDTQYF. The CDR3 region has the DNA TGTGCCAGTAGCCCGGGACAGGGGAAAATCACAGATACGCAGTATTTT.

The chain is built from TRBV10-1 and TRBJ2-7; D is possibly TRBD1 (5 bases). Germline CDR1 WNHNN, CDR2 SYGVQD (reference sequence). V lost 0 bases and J lost 2, with 17 bases in between. The length of the CDR3 is 17 residues. CDR3 DNA: TGCGCCAGCAGTGAGTCGCCCCAGGGCCGCCAGCCCTACGAGCAGTACTTC. It translates to CASSESPQGRQPYEQYF.

The V call is TRBV7-2, the J call TRBJ2-2; D perhaps matches TRBD2 (5 bases). The V end was cut by 0 bases, the J end by 5 bases, with 10 bases between. This CDR3 spans 15 amino acids. Germline CDR1 and CDR2: SGHTA and FQGNSA. The CDR3 DNA is TGTGCCAGCAGCTTAGCCGGGGTGTTTACCGGGGAGCTGTTTTTT. Translated: CASSLAGVFTGELFF.

This chain connects TRBV19 to TRBJ2-2; 10 nucleotides line up with TRBD1. V lost 4 bases, J lost 4 bases, and 3 bases stayed unmatched. The CDR3 totals 15 residues. Germline V gene data show CDR1 as LNHDA and CDR2 as SQIVND (reference sequence). CDR3 loop: CASSKGQGVTGELFF. CDR3 coding DNA: TGTGCCAGTAGTAAAGGACAGGGGGTCACCGGGGAGCTGTTTTTT.

The chain has TRBV19 and TRBJ1-2, with 7 bases aligning to TRBD1. Germline CDR1 LNHDA, CDR2 SQIVND (reference sequence). The V and J ends lost 8 bases and 0 bases, in that order; junction bases with no gene match: 6. The CDR3 consists of 14 residues. CDR3 residues: CASESGQPNYGYTF. The CDR3 DNA reads as TGTGCCAGTGAATCGGGACAGCCTAACTATGGCTACACCTTC.

This clone is categorized as medium-sized. The DNA for the CDR3 is TGTGCCAGCAGCGAACAGGGGCTTCTCACTGAAGCTTTCTTT. Translation gives CASSEQGLLTEAFF. The chain carries TRBV21-1 and TRBJ1-1; TRBD1, the table's D call, lacks a check against the DNA. TRBV21-1 is a pseudogene locus. The CDR3 is made up of 14 amino acids.

V usage is TRBV4-3 and J usage is TRBJ2-1; a possible D gene is TRBD2 (5 bases). This CDR3 has 16 amino acids. Germline loops: CDR1 LGHNA, CDR2 YSLEER. V gave up 0 bases and J gave up 3 bases, with 12 bases separating them. DNA of the CDR3: TGCGCCAGCAGCCAAGATGTTGACGACTACTACAATGAGCAGTTCTTC. Encoded protein: CASSQDVDDYYNEQFF.

This chain connects TRBV6-6 to TRBJ2-2, with a weak D call TRBD1 (5 bases). CDR1 and CDR2 from the germline V gene are MNHNY and SVGAGI (reference sequence). There are 13 residues in the CDR3. Trimming shortened V by 2 bases and J by 6 bases, and 7 bases separated the two germline ends. The CDR3 sequence: CASSYRGAGELFF. CDR3 sequence (DNA): TGTGCCAGCAGTTACAGGGGCGCCGGGGAGCTGTTTTTT.

This chain uses TRBV6-1 with TRBJ2-1; the match to TRBD2 covers 9 bases. V dropped 2 bases and J dropped 2; count of bases not matched to a gene: 10. The CDR3 is 18 amino acids. The germline V gene has CDR1 MNHNS and CDR2 SASEGT. This CDR3 reads CASSEIPVVAGAYNEQFF. CDR3 bases: TGTGCCAGCAGTGAAATCCCCGTGGTAGCGGGGGCCTACAATGAGCAGTTCTTC.

The chain combines TRBV14 with TRBJ2-5, with 11 positions matching TRBD2. The CDR3 is made up of 16 amino acids. V was pared by 1 base and J by 3 bases, with 4 bases of the junction left unmatched. The germline V gene encodes CDR1 SGHDN and CDR2 FVKESK. The CDR3: CASSQGASGGKETQYF. CDR3 sequence (DNA): TGTGCCAGCAGCCAAGGAGCTAGCGGGGGGAAAGAGACCCAGTACTTC. Filled out from reference TRBV14 and TRBJ2-5, the complete variable domain reads EAGVTQFPSHSVIEKGQTVTLRCDPISGHDNLYWYRRVMGKEIKFLLHFVKESKQDESGMPNNRFLAERTGGTYSTLKVQPAELEDSGVYFCASSQGASGGKETQYFGPGTRLLVL.

This clone has just one count. V gene TRBV9 combines with J gene TRBJ1-3, with D possibly being TRBD1 (5 bases). Germline values: CDR1 SGDLS, CDR2 YYNGEE. CDR3 length: 15 residues. V was cut by 3 bases and J by 2 bases, with 12 bases left in between. CDR3 residues: CASSGRRETGNTIYF. The DNA of the CDR3 is TGTGCCAGCAGCGGGCGCAGGGAAACTGGAAACACCATATATTTT.

Comments on this clone: Sequence at one end of the junction differs from germline and may be a read error. V usage is TRBV7-9 and J usage is TRBJ2-3, with TRBD2 as a possible D gene (5 bases). Germline CDR1 SEHNR, CDR2 FQNEAQ (reference sequence). This CDR3 has 11 amino acids. The chain's CDR3 is CSSSGSGMQYF. CDR3 bases: TGTTCCAGCAGCGGCTCCGGGATGCAGTATTTT. The variable domain in full, completed from reference TRBV7-9 and TRBJ2-3, reads DTGVSQNPRHKITKRGQNVTFRCDPISEHNRLYWYRQTLGQGPEFLTYFQNEAQLEKSRLLSDRFSAERPKGSFSTLEIQRTEQGDSAMYLCSSSGSGMQYFGPGTRLTVL.

DNA of the CDR3: TGTGCCAGTAGCCCGGAGCGGGCCAAGTATGGCTACACCTTC. The encoded protein is CASSPERAKYGYTF. The rearrangement uses TRBV19 and TRBJ1-2; D remains unclear. The V gene lost 6 bases and the J gene lost 5 bases, with 16 bases spanning the gap. Germline CDR1 reads LNHDA; CDR2 reads SQIVND (reference sequence). The length of the CDR3 is 14 residues.

This clone was counted a few times. V usage is TRBV2 and J usage is TRBJ1-2; TRBD1 aligns across 8 bases. The J segment lost 8 bases and the V segment lost 6 bases, leaving 5 bases of the junction unmatched. This CDR3 spans 12 amino acids. The germline CDR1 and CDR2 sequences are SNHLY and FYNNEI. The CDR3 protein is CASRQGAKGYTF. DNA of the CDR3: TGTGCCAGCAGGCAGGGGGCAAAAGGCTACACCTTC.

This clone has a handful of counts. J is TRBJ2-7 and V is TRBV6-1, with D maybe TRBD2 (5 bases). V was clipped by 4 bases and J by 0 bases, with 16 bases between them. Germline V gene sequence: CDR1 MNHNS, CDR2 SASEGT. The CDR3 runs 16 residues. The CDR3 DNA is TGTGCCAGCAGTGGGGAGCCCAGGCGCCTCTCCTACGAGCAGTACTTC. It specifies CASSGEPRRLSYEQYF.